This TCR beta chain is from a study of T cell repertoires in cytomegalovirus infection. TCRdb re-derived calls from the reads in MiXCR, one entry per CDR3 protein. This sample yields about 830,000 distinct CDR3 sequences, of which about 33% are seen a single time; roughly 12% belongs to the top ten. This clonotype came up once. Its antigen remains unidentified. Germline V gene lookup returns CDR1 SEHNR and CDR2 FQNEAQ (reference sequence). The length of the CDR3 is 14 residues. V lost 1 base and J lost 6, with 12 bases in between. This clonotype originated in a human donor in good health (CMV status not recorded). Some clones in this sample may be carry-over from other donors' samples. The sequenced sample was cultured CD8+ T cells from PBMCs, obtained from culture after CMV antigen stimulation. The V call is TRBV7-9, the J call TRBJ2-5; D perhaps matches TRBD2 (6 bases). DNA for the CDR3: TGTGCCAGCAGCTTAGGAACTAGCTCAAAGACCCAGTACTTC. The encoded protein is CASSLGTSSKTQYF.